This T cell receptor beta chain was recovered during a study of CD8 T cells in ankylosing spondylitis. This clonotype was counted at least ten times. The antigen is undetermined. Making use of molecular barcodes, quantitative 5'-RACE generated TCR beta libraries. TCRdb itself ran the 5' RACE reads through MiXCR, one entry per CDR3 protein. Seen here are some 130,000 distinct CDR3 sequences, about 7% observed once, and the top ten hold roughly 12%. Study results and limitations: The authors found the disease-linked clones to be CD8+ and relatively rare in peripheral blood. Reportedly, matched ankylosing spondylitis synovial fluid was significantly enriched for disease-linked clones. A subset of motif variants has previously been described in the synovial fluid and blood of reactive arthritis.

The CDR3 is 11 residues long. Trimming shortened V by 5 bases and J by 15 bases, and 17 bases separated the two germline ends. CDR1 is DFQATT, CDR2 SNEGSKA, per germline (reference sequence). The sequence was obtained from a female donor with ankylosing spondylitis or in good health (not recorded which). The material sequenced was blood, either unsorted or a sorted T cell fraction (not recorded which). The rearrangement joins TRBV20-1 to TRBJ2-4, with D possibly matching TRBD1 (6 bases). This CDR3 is CSAESGTIRYF. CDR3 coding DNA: TGCAGTGCTGAGAGTGGGACAATAAGGTACTTC.